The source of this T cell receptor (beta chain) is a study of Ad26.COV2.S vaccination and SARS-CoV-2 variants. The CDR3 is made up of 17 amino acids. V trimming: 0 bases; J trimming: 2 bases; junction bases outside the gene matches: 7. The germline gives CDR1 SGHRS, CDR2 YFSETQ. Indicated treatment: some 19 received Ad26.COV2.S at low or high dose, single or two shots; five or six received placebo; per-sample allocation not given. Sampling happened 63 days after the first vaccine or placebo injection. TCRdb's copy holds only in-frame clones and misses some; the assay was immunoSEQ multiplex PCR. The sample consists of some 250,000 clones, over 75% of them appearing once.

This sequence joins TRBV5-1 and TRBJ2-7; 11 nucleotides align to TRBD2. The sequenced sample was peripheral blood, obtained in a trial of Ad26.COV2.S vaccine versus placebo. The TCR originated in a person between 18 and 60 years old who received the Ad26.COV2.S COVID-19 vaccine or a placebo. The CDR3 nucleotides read TGCGCCAGCAGCTTGGTAGCGGGAGGGCCCGAAGCCTACGAGCAGTACTTC. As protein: CASSLVAGGPEAYEQYF.